The rows below give T cell receptor beta chains drawn from one sample of a study of CD8 T cells in ankylosing spondylitis. TCRdb re-derived calls from the 5' RACE reads in MiXCR, one entry per CDR3 protein. The data hold about 42,000 distinct CDR3 sequences, with just under 4% observed a single time. The sample comprised blood, either unsorted or a sorted T cell fraction (not recorded which). The receptors originated from a female donor with ankylosing spondylitis or in good health (not recorded which). Each CDR3 is given without its conserved first and last residue.

j_call: TRBJ2-2
v_call: TRBV9
cdr3_aa: ASSPLGGINTGELF

j_call: TRBJ2-7
v_call: TRBV9
cdr3_aa: ASSSEDEQY

j_call: TRBJ2-2
v_call: TRBV9
cdr3_aa: ASSVSLQGSSSGELF

j_call: TRBJ2-3
v_call: TRBV9
cdr3_aa: ASSVAPGQEGTDTQY

j_call: TRBJ1-2
v_call: TRBV9
cdr3_aa: ASSGGQEKAGTNYGYT

j_call: TRBJ1-3
v_call: TRBV9
cdr3_aa: ASSPWQGGLSGNTIY

j_call: TRBJ1-1
v_call: TRBV9
cdr3_aa: ASSVVLGTGTEAF

j_call: TRBJ1-4
v_call: TRBV9
cdr3_aa: ASSVATTGREKLF

j_call: TRBJ2-3
v_call: TRBV9
cdr3_aa: ASSVALATDTQY

j_call: TRBJ2-7
v_call: TRBV9
cdr3_aa: ASSVGQASYEQY

j_call: TRBJ1-2
v_call: TRBV9
cdr3_aa: ASSDQVGYT

j_call: TRBJ2-5
v_call: TRBV9
cdr3_aa: ASSAVGGSETQY

j_call: TRBJ1-5
v_call: TRBV9
cdr3_aa: ASSEDSSNQPQH

j_call: TRBJ2-2
v_call: TRBV9
cdr3_aa: ASSVKPTGELF

j_call: TRBJ2-3
v_call: TRBV9
cdr3_aa: ASSVGEGGGDTQY

j_call: TRBJ2-6
v_call: TRBV9
cdr3_aa: ASSPRQGSAGANVLT

j_call: TRBJ2-2
v_call: TRBV9
cdr3_aa: ASSGDVNTGELF

j_call: TRBJ2-5
v_call: TRBV9
cdr3_aa: ASSVSGGRETQY

j_call: TRBJ2-2
v_call: TRBV21-1
cdr3_aa: ASSKAAGTNTGELF

j_call: TRBJ2-7
v_call: TRBV9
cdr3_aa: ASSVGDSSYEQY

j_call: TRBJ2-3
v_call: TRBV9
cdr3_aa: ASSQGGDTQY

j_call: TRBJ2-1
v_call: TRBV9
cdr3_aa: ASSSLAGTYNEQF